The present TCR beta chain was sequenced within a study of blood T cells in healthy people across ages (dated by TCRdb to the mid-2010s). Regarding the research as a whole: Template switching captured roughly one uniquely barcoded TCR beta cDNA molecule per two T cells in model experiments. Donors of different ages were randomly distributed across sequencing lanes to avoid experimental bias. Donors were grouped into four age groups: young (average roughly 17 years), middle-aged (39), aged (62) and long-lived (approximately 81). Using the same blood draw, the study looked at two additional independent replicas of 1 million unique cDNA reads for two donors, one aged 18 to 29 and the other aged 80 or older. The study measured age-related changes in TCR beta repertoire diversity using deep sequencing normalized with unique cDNA molecular identifiers. What the authors observed across the whole study: Compared with the aged group, the long-lived group had more naive CD4+ T cells, fewer expanded clones and increased TCR diversity, suggesting age selection. Because the CMV infection status of the donors was unknown, age-related changes in expanded clonotypes may potentially have been confounded. A strong correlation was found between observed TCR beta diversity and the percentage of naive T cells measured by flow cytometry. As age increased, observed TCR beta diversity per million T cells dropped in a roughly linear way, and a significant reduction was already evident by age 40. Because profiling used bulk unsorted PBMCs, naive and antigen-experienced compartments could not be compared conclusively. Total diversity estimates from one million sequenced T cells were considered lower bounds and underestimates.

About this clonotype: Its antigen is still unknown. Base-call qualities are not available, and no considerably larger clone is one nucleotide away.

From cysteine to phenylalanine, the CDR3 is 14 amino acids long. The read is trimmed to its CDR3 DNA, 42 bases read in frame from base 1. Compared with germline, V lacks 5 bases and J lacks 5 bases; bases without a gene match: 6. The germline V gene gives CDR1 as SQVTM and CDR2 as ANQGSEA. The approximately 39 donors, aged about 6 to 100 years, were systemically healthy Caucasian individuals from Russia. Around 10 milliliters of peripheral blood were drawn from each donor into EDTA-treated Vacutainer tubes. Ficoll-Paque density-gradient centrifugation was used to isolate PBMCs, with at least 6.5 million per sample. Trizol reagent was used to extract total RNA from PBMCs, with at least 5.5 micrograms per sample. The percentages of naive CD45RAhigh/CD27high T cells were determined by flow cytometry on a PBMC aliquot from every donor. Library generation was performed with 5' RACE. Sequencing was carried out with an Illumina HiSeq 2500. A second roughly 7 to 11 cycle PCR used a sample-barcoded 5' primer and a J-beta primer mix. Each TCR beta cDNA molecule received a unique molecular identifier from a template-switch 5' adaptor carrying 12 random nucleotides. At least 3 million CDR3-containing paired-end reads were obtained from each sample. All of the RNA was converted into first-strand cDNA using the Mint cDNA synthesis kit, with a TRBC-specific oligonucleotide serving as the primer. All cDNA was treated with uracil-DNA glycosylase and then went through a first 18-cycle PCR with the universal primers M1SS and BC2_uni_R. The original methods were these. For normalization, 1 million high-quality reads were randomly selected from each sample, with every read carrying a distinct molecular identifier. Instead of being binned into consensus sequences, reads that shared molecular identifiers were thrown out. MiTCR, set to a Q25 quality threshold and the strictest error-elimination algorithm, was used for CDR3 identification, clonotype clustering and error correction. Lower-bound total TCR beta diversity was estimated with a nonparametric unseen species model using Euler transformation. TCRdb itself trimmed the public reads at Q25 with fastp, ran MiXCR and retained productive beta chains. Every distinct CDR3 protein forms one entry, paired with its most common genes and DNA. These V and J calls originate from TCRdb's pipeline instead of the authors' own analysis. This sample has about 1,000,000 distinct CDR3 sequences in its table, and 35% to 50% of those were observed once. The ten largest clones capture over 15% of the sample.

This TCR was recovered from an older woman in good health. The specimen was blood. This sequence uses TRBV29-1 and TRBJ2-2, with 9 central nucleotides matching TRBD1. Read as DNA, the sequence is TGCAGCGTTCTCGGACAGGGGTCGACCGGGGAGCTGTTTTTT. Translated, it gives CSVLGQGSTGELFF.